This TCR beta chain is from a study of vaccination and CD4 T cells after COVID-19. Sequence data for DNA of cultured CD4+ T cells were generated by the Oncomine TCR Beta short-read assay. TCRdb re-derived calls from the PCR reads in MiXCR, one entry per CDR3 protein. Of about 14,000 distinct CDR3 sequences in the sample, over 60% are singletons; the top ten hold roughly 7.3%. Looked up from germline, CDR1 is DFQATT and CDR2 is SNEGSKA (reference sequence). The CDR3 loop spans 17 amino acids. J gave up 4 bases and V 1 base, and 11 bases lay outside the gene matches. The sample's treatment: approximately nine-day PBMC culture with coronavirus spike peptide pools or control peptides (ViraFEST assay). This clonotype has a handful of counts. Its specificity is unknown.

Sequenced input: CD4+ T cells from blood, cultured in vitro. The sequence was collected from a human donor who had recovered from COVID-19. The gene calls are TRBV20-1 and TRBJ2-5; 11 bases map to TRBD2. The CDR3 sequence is CSARGIKPGLAVETQYF. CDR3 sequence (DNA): TGCAGTGCTAGAGGGATAAAGCCGGGACTAGCGGTAGAGACCCAGTACTTC.